These T cell receptor beta chains were read from a single sample in a study of CD8 T cells in ankylosing spondylitis. Using its own MiXCR run on the 5' RACE reads, TCRdb lists one record per CDR3 protein. The data show around 340,000 distinct CDR3 sequences, 20% to 25% seen once. The sequencing input was blood, either unsorted or a sorted T cell fraction (not recorded which). All receptors derive from a male donor with ankylosing spondylitis or in good health (not recorded which). Each CDR3 is given with its conserved first and last residue. A D gene is named only where the DNA matches it firmly. Size is omitted from some rows. Given values are once, few, many or a class for expanded clones.

j_gene	d_gene	v_gene	abundance	CDR3aa	CDR3nt
TRBJ2-1	-	TRBV23-1	once	CASRRRGVNEQFF	TGCGCCAGTCGGCGGAGGGGGGTAAATGAGCAGTTCTTC
TRBJ2-3	TRBD2	TRBV10-3	-	CATMGLAGPGTDTQYF	TGTGCCACCATGGGACTAGCGGGGCCCGGGACAGATACGCAGTATTTT
TRBJ2-7	-	TRBV20-1	-	CSAPDGTGTLTYEQYF	TGCAGTGCCCCGGACGGTACCGGGACTCTCACCTACGAGCAGTACTTC
TRBJ1-4	TRBD1	TRBV10-3	few	CAIRGTGVDEKLFF	TGTGCCATCAGGGGGACAGGGGTGGATGAAAAACTGTTTTTT
TRBJ2-1	TRBD1	TRBV29-1	-	CSGQGVRNEQFF	TGCAGCGGACAGGGAGTGAGGAATGAGCAGTTCTTC
TRBJ2-5	TRBD2	TRBV29-1	few	CSVNIAGALQETQYF	TGCAGCGTTAACATAGCGGGGGCTTTACAAGAGACCCAGTACTTC
TRBJ2-3	TRBD2	TRBV12-3/TRBV12-4	many	CASSPTGLDTDTQYF	TGTGCCAGCAGTCCCACAGGACTAGATACAGATACGCAGTATTTT
TRBJ2-1	-	TRBV7-9	-	CASSQPGGGGWNEQFF	TGTGCCAGCAGCCAGCCTGGGGGAGGGGGATGGAATGAGCAGTTCTTC
TRBJ1-6	-	TRBV27	few	CASSFLGARSSPLHF	TGTGCCAGCAGTTTTCTGGGGGCAAGGAGTTCACCCCTCCACTTT
TRBJ2-7	TRBD1	TRBV5-5	-	CASSSWTGSGHEQYF	TGTGCCAGCAGCTCATGGACAGGGTCTGGTCACGAGCAGTACTTC
TRBJ2-7	-	TRBV11-2	-	CASSLDLRYEQYF	TGTGCCAGCAGCTTAGACCTCCGATACGAGCAGTACTTC
TRBJ1-3	-	TRBV12-3/TRBV12-4	few	CASSCGCSGNTIYF	TGTGCCAGCAGTTGCGGGTGCTCTGGAAACACCATATATTTT
TRBJ2-7	TRBD1	TRBV5-6	-	CASSLDKGQGSYEQYF	TGTGCCAGCAGCTTGGATAAGGGACAGGGATCCTACGAGCAGTACTTC
TRBJ2-5	TRBD1	TRBV12-3/TRBV12-4	few	CASSFLGGRETQYF	TGTGCCAGCAGTTTCCTAGGGGGCAGGGAGACCCAGTACTTC
TRBJ1-2	-	TRBV7-9	-	CASSLEDGYTF	TGTGCCAGCAGCTTAGAGGATGGCTACACCTTC
TRBJ2-1	TRBD2	TRBV29-1	-	CSVEDEAGGPYNEQFF	TGCAGCGTTGAAGACGAAGCGGGGGGTCCCTACAATGAGCAGTTCTTC
TRBJ2-3	-	TRBV4-1	-	CASSPRGVTDTQYF	TGCGCCAGCAGCCCCCGTGGTGTCACAGATACGCAGTATTTT
TRBJ1-2	-	TRBV29-1	-	CSVVAEYGYTF	TGCAGCGTTGTAGCTGAGTATGGCTACACCTTC
TRBJ2-5	TRBD2	TRBV27	-	CASSPRQTSGEQETQYF	TGTGCCAGCAGTCCCCGACAGACTAGCGGGGAACAAGAGACCCAGTACTTC
TRBJ1-1	TRBD1	TRBV29-1	-	CSVEGTGAPAEAFF	TGCAGCGTTGAAGGGACAGGGGCCCCGGCTGAAGCTTTCTTT
TRBJ2-7	TRBD1	TRBV27	-	CASNPGQGNEQYF	TGTGCCAGCAATCCGGGACAGGGAAACGAGCAGTACTTC
TRBJ2-3	TRBD1	TRBV12-3/TRBV12-4	few	CASSFGDSEQYF	TGTGCCAGCAGTTTTGGGGACAGCGAGCAGTATTTT
TRBJ2-7	TRBD1	TRBV10-3	few	CAVQGVTYEQYF	TGTGCCGTTCAGGGGGTCACCTACGAGCAGTACTTC
TRBJ2-1	TRBD2	TRBV12-3/TRBV12-4	few	CASSYAGRRSNEQFF	TGTGCCAGCAGCTACGCCGGGAGGCGGTCCAATGAGCAGTTCTTC
TRBJ2-5	TRBD2	TRBV4-2	-	CASSQFPSSGGETQYF	TGTGCCAGCAGCCAATTCCCCTCTAGCGGGGGAGAGACCCAGTACTTC
TRBJ1-5	-	TRBV19	-	CATEKQGGQPQHF	TGTGCCACCGAGAAACAGGGAGGACAGCCCCAGCATTTT
TRBJ2-2	TRBD1	TRBV29-1	-	CSVDGQGGELFF	TGCAGCGTTGATGGACAGGGCGGGGAGCTGTTTTTT
TRBJ2-3	TRBD2	TRBV20-1	few	CSARDQKVAGGPRDTQYF	TGCAGTGCTAGAGATCAGAAAGTGGCGGGGGGGCCAAGAGATACGCAGTATTTT
TRBJ2-7	-	TRBV4-2	few	CASSQDRGRENEQYF	TGTGCCAGCAGCCAAGATCGGGGCAGGGAAAACGAGCAGTACTTC
TRBJ2-3	-	TRBV5-1	-	CASSLVDYYTDTQYF	TGCGCCAGCAGCTTGGTCGACTACTACACAGATACGCAGTATTTT
TRBJ2-7	TRBD1	TRBV28	-	CASSVDRNEQYF	TGTGCCAGCAGTGTGGACAGGAACGAGCAGTACTTC
TRBJ2-3	-	TRBV20-1	few	CSARDGVPTQYF	TGCAGTGCTAGAGATGGGGTCCCTACGCAGTATTTT
TRBJ2-5	-	TRBV6-1	few	CASSPDKYQETQYF	TGTGCCAGCAGCCCGGACAAGTACCAAGAGACCCAGTACTTC
TRBJ2-4	TRBD1	TRBV11-2	-	CASSLVRGPNIQYF	TGTGCCAGCAGCTTAGTGAGGGGGCCAAACATTCAGTACTTC
TRBJ1-1	-	TRBV15	few	CATSREGEGNTEAFF	TGTGCCACCAGCAGAGAGGGGGAAGGGAACACTGAAGCTTTCTTT
TRBJ2-7	TRBD1	TRBV5-1	many	CASSPGTGIYEQYF	TGTGCCAGCAGCCCTGGGACAGGGATCTACGAGCAGTACTTC
TRBJ2-7	TRBD1	TRBV7-9	-	CASSPRDRADEQYF	TGTGCCAGCAGCCCCCGGGACAGGGCCGACGAGCAGTACTTC
TRBJ2-1	-	TRBV12-5	many	CASGLTQDEQFF	TGTGCTAGTGGTTTGACCCAAGATGAGCAGTTCTTC
TRBJ2-1	-	TRBV4-1	-	CASSQEWGEQFF	TGCGCCAGCAGCCAAGAGTGGGGTGAGCAGTTCTTC
TRBJ2-2	-	TRBV12-3/TRBV12-4	few	CASSFNRLNTGELFF	TGTGCCAGCAGTTTTAACCGACTGAACACCGGGGAGCTGTTTTTT
TRBJ2-5	TRBD2	TRBV12-3/TRBV12-4	few	CASSPGLAGDLRETQYF	TGTGCCAGCAGTCCGGGACTAGCGGGGGACCTCCGAGAGACCCAGTACTTC
TRBJ2-5	-	TRBV29-1	-	CSVEGTVQETQYF	TGCAGCGTTGAAGGGACAGTGCAAGAGACCCAGTACTTC
TRBJ2-3	-	TRBV12-3/TRBV12-4	many	CASSFASTDTQYF	TGTGCCAGCAGTTTTGCCAGCACAGATACGCAGTATTTT
TRBJ2-5	TRBD1	TRBV7-9	few	CASSLPPGGPYQETQYF	TGTGCCAGCAGCTTACCCCCAGGGGGCCCGTACCAAGAGACCCAGTACTTC
TRBJ2-1	-	TRBV12-3/TRBV12-4	-	CASSLAKEASMDNEQFF	TGTGCCAGCAGTTTAGCGAAGGAGGCTTCAATGGACAATGAGCAGTTCTTC
TRBJ1-6	-	TRBV28	-	CASTPGNSPLHF	TGTGCCAGCACCCCGGGGAATTCACCCCTCCACTTT
TRBJ2-3	-	TRBV12-3/TRBV12-4	many	CASSLWGAVSTDTQYF	TGTGCCAGCAGTTTATGGGGGGCCGTTAGCACAGATACGCAGTATTTT
TRBJ2-3	-	TRBV15	few	CATSRTPGADTQYF	TGTGCCACCAGCAGAACCCCAGGGGCGGATACGCAGTATTTT
TRBJ2-1	-	TRBV7-9	-	CASAGGAGFDEQFF	TGTGCCAGCGCTGGGGGGGCAGGGTTCGATGAGCAGTTCTTC
TRBJ1-4	-	TRBV12-3/TRBV12-4	many	CASSRDLQPEKLFF	TGTGCCAGCAGTAGGGACCTACAACCGGAAAAACTGTTTTTT
TRBJ1-1	TRBD1	TRBV30	-	CAWSTGVSNTEAFF	TGTGCCTGGTCTACAGGGGTGTCGAACACTGAAGCTTTCTTT
TRBJ2-2	-	TRBV6-1	-	CASSDSANTGELFF	TGTGCCAGTAGTGACAGCGCGAACACCGGGGAGCTGTTTTTT
TRBJ2-2	-	TRBV29-1	-	CSVGLTGELFF	TGCAGCGTTGGCCTCACCGGGGAGCTGTTTTTT
TRBJ2-1	-	TRBV4-1	few	CASSQDPMRNEQFF	TGCGCCAGCAGCCAAGACCCCATGCGGAATGAGCAGTTCTTC
TRBJ1-2	-	TRBV7-8	-	CASSSLASNWNYGYTF	TGTGCCAGCAGCTCCCTCGCCTCCAACTGGAACTATGGCTACACCTTC